The sequence of this T cell receptor beta chain was determined in a study of identical twins. MiXCR, run by TCRdb on the 5' RACE reads, gives a single entry per CDR3 protein. The repertoire includes a few hundred thousand distinct CDR3 sequences, 9.5% to 10% of them detected once, and around 3% sits in the top ten. Trimming removed 5 bases at V and 9 bases at J, with 11 bases between. The CDR3 runs to 11 residues. Per germline, CDR1 SGHAT and CDR2 FQDESV (reference sequence). Comments on this clonotype: Its antigen is undetermined.

General study results and limits: Twin pairs had excess sharing that was weaker in beta out-of-frame sequences. Because invariant MAIT and iNKT cells could be present, zero-insertion analyses could be partly confounded.

The data also belong to a second study, concerning yellow fever vaccine responses in identical twins.

The receptor was isolated from a woman aged 18-35 years in good health. The sequenced material came from PBMCs. This chain connects TRBV11-1 to TRBJ2-7; no clear D gene. The CDR3 spells CASSPGHGQYF. The CDR3 coding sequence is TGTGCCAGCAGCCCGGGTCATGGGCAGTACTTC.